The clone carrying this T cell receptor beta chain appeared many times. Antigen specificity is unknown. The data stem from a study of Graves' ophthalmopathy and Graves' hyperthyroidism. Study-wide results and caveats: Ophthalmopathy progression cases were predicted by the model with approximately 70% sensitivity and less than 85% specificity.

Absence of ophthalmopathy within 18 months of follow-up defined stable hyperthyroidism. Amplification of TCR beta CDR3 regions used RNA transcripts. HTBI primers primed a first-round RT-PCR, and a second-round multiplex PCR followed. Via MiXCR, TCRdb re-called the multiplex PCR reads, giving one row per CDR3 protein. The sample yields fewer than 650,000 distinct CDR3 sequences, approximately 21% seen once. Germline V gives CDR1 MNHEY, CDR2 SMNVEV (reference sequence). The CDR3 consists of 15 residues. Trimming removed 5 bases from V and 2 bases from J, with 10 bases in between. The genes are TRBV27 and TRBJ2-6; D remains ambiguous. This receptor was obtained from a woman aged 18-29 years with stable Graves' hyperthyroidism. Some clones in this sample may be carry-over from other donors' samples. The specimen was peripheral blood. The CDR3 DNA is TGTGCCAGCAGTCAACAATGGGCTGGGGCCAACGTCCTGACTTTC. This codes for CASSQQWAGANVLTF.